The clone carrying this T cell receptor (beta chain) was observed a single time. The assay was immunoSEQ multiplex PCR, and TCRdb's table has in-frame clones only and misses some. This sample yields fewer than 350,000 clones, of which approximately 88% are seen a single time; 9.4% belongs to the top ten. This record comes from a study of blood T cell repertoires in COVID-19. Trimming removed 5 bases from V and 3 bases from J, with 10 bases in between. This CDR3 is 13 amino acids long. Germline CDR1 SEHNR, CDR2 FQNEAQ (reference sequence). The sample comprised peripheral blood. V gene TRBV7-9 combines with J gene TRBJ1-2; no firm D call. This receptor was identified in a man between 18 and 35 years old with active or convalescent COVID-19. The CDR3 DNA is TGTGCCAGCAGCCCGCCGGGAGACTATGGCTACACCTTC. The encoded protein is CASSPPGDYGYTF. Combining the CDR3 with reference TRBV7-9 and TRBJ1-2 gives the whole variable domain DTGVSQNPRHKITKRGQNVTFRCDPISEHNRLYWYRQTLGQGPEFLTYFQNEAQLEKSRLLSDRFSAERPKGSFSTLEIQRTEQGDSAMYLCASSPPGDYGYTFGSGTRLTVV.